This record concerns one T cell receptor beta chain sequence. The CDR3 is made up of 16 amino acids. Germline lookup yields CDR1 KGHSH and CDR2 LQKENI. The V gene end was trimmed by 2 bases and the J gene end by 4 bases; junction bases not matched to a gene: 6. The sample originates from a study of preoperative IRX-2 immunotherapy in early breast cancer. Treatment: preoperative locoregional IRX-2 cytokine immunotherapy. This phase Ib study tested locoregional IRX-2 cytokine immunotherapy given before surgery. The table came from immunoSEQ multiplex PCR; TCRdb's copy has only in-frame clones and leaves some out. Of over 60,000 clones listed, approximately 93% are singletons.

The chain carries TRBV18 and TRBJ1-5, with TRBD1 matching 9 bases. The receptor's source is a human donor with breast cancer. Sample acquisition took place from a patient treated with IRX-2 immunotherapy. Here the CDR3 reads CASSPMGGQGNQPQHF. CDR3 bases: TGTGCCAGCTCACCAATGGGGGGACAGGGTAATCAGCCCCAGCATTTT.